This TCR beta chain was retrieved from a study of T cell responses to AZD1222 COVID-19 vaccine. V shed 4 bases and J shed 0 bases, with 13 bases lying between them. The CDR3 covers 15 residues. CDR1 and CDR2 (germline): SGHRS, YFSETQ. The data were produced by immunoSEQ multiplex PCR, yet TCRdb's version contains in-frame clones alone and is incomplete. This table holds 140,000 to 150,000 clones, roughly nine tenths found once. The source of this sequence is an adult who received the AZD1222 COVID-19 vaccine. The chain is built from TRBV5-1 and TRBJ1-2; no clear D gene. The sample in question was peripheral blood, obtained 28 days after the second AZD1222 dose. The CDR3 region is CASSNGSQPNYGYTF. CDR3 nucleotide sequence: TGCGCCAGCAGCAACGGGTCACAGCCTAACTATGGCTACACCTTC. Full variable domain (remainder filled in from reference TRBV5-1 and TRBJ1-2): KAGVTQTPRYLIKTRGQQVTLSCSPISGHRSVSWYQQTPGQGLQFLFEYFSETQRNKGNFPGRFSGRQFSNSRSEMNVSTLELGDSALYLCASSNGSQPNYGYTFGSGTRLTVV.